This TCR beta chain was recorded in a study of blood T cell repertoires in COVID-19 (dated by TCRdb to about 2020). With regard to the full study: Collaborator samples came from the United States, Italy and Spain and covered acute and convalescent phases of COVID-19. Subjects who had been exposed to COVID-19, were actively infected with it, or had recovered from it provided the deeply sampled blood TCRbeta repertoires that made up the dataset. The samples were drawn from the first 160 participants of the ongoing ImmuneRACE study and from over a thousand subjects provided by 6 global collaborators. Where available, HLA class I and class II types were obtained from metadata supplied by the sample provider rather than from assay-based typing. The prospective study material was composed of cDNA or gDNA derived from T cells, B-cell-depleted T cells, or PBMCs. The repertoires were released in a freely available public database intended as a resource for research on the immune response to SARS-CoV-2. Sample metadata almost always included a de-identified subject ID, COVID-19 status, age in years and sex.

TCRbeta CDR3 regions were amplified from genomic DNA by means of the immunoSEQ Assay, a bias-controlled multiplex PCR. Under the source paper's analysis protocol: The number of nucleated cells in each sample was estimated from the amplification of reference gene primers within the assay. Sequence reads were collapsed and filtered to measure the absolute abundance of every unique TCRbeta CDR3 rearrangement. Productive Simpson clonality was computed per sample as the square root of Simpson's diversity index over productive rearrangements. Here the immuneACCESS table is served through TCRdb, limited to in-frame sequences with V and J called. Missing clones are a known gap in these copies; in checked studies unresolved V genes cover under half, and the rest lacks a known reason. From that table come the V and J calls and clone size; the DNA was used to work out D and trimming. The sample data list 180,000 or so clones, and over 80% of these were observed just once. Around 6.3% of the sample is taken by the ten largest.

In the germline V gene (reference sequence), CDR1 corresponds to PRHDT and CDR2 to FYEKMQ. The trim is 1 base for V and 8 bases for J, with a gap of 11 bases between the germline ends. From its cysteine to its phenylalanine, the CDR3 spans 14 amino acids. The retained sequence is limited to the CDR3, 42 bases, with the frame set at the first base. With regard to this clone: Its target antigen remains unknown. No qualities accompany the bases; no much larger clone lies one base away.

Results the study describes overall, beyond this receptor: The quantity of clinical and demographic metadata differed by source and by participant and was supplied without curation.

One collaborating source in Seattle enrolled patients while the patients were actively infected and followed the patients over time throughout the course of disease. Collaborating institutions collected whole blood in K2EDTA tubes following their own protocols. Collaborator samples were shipped for TCRbeta analysis as frozen whole blood, isolated PBMCs, or DNA extracted from either sample type. The chain is made from TRBV13 and TRBJ1-4, with an unclear D gene assignment. The sequence was collected from a woman in her 40s with COVID-19, enrolled during active disease. Sequenced input: peripheral blood. The DNA is as follows: TGTGCCAGCAGCTTAGCCAAGCGAGGCGAAAAACTGTTTTTT. The resulting protein is CASSLAKRGEKLFF.